A selection of T cell receptor beta chains follows, all from one sample in a study of human T cells and chemical hapten exposure. Each CDR3 protein is one row after TCRdb ran MiXCR on the RACE reads. The profile covers 380,000 or so distinct CDR3 sequences, with about 5% appearing a single time and around 8.6% taken by the ten largest. Sequenced here: whole blood, sampled in connection with sensitization to the hapten diphenylcyclopropenone (DPC). The receptor source for this set is a woman under 30 with alopecia areata. Some clones in this sample may be carry-over from other donors' samples. Both conserved end residues are part of each CDR3. A D gene is named only where the DNA matches it firmly. Clone size appears in some rows only: once, few, many, or a class for an expanded clone.

cdr3_length	clone_size	j_call	v_call	d_call	cdr3_aa	cdr3_nt
15	NA	TRBJ2-3	TRBV10-3	NA	CAISGRGPSTDTQYF	TGTGCCATCAGTGGCAGAGGGCCCAGCACAGATACGCAGTATTTT
12	many	TRBJ2-7	TRBV12-3/TRBV12-4	NA	CASSFEGYEQYF	TGTGCCAGCAGTTTCGAGGGGTACGAGCAGTACTTC
16	many	TRBJ2-6	TRBV6-2/TRBV6-3	TRBD1	CASRHRGLYGANVLTF	TGTGCCAGCAGGCACAGGGGATTGTATGGGGCCAACGTCCTGACTTTC
15	many	TRBJ2-1	TRBV7-2	TRBD1	CASSPQGRDSNEQFF	TGTGCCAGCAGCCCACAGGGCCGGGACAGCAATGAGCAGTTCTTC
13	few	TRBJ1-1	TRBV6-2/TRBV6-3	NA	CASRGFMNTEAFF	TGTGCCAGCAGGGGGTTCATGAACACTGAAGCTTTCTTT
13	NA	TRBJ1-5	TRBV5-1	NA	CASSMDGYQPQHF	TGCGCCAGCAGCATGGACGGGTACCAGCCCCAGCATTTT
16	few	TRBJ1-1	TRBV4-3	NA	CASSQDMGGWDTEAFF	TGCGCCAGCAGCCAAGATATGGGGGGCTGGGACACTGAAGCTTTCTTT
19	many	TRBJ1-4	TRBV7-2	TRBD1	CASSTRMTGNRITNEKLFF	TGTGCCAGCAGCACCCGTATGACAGGGAATCGCATCACTAATGAAAAACTGTTTTTT
15	few	TRBJ2-3	TRBV6-4	TRBD2	CASSDRGGATDTQYF	TGTGCCAGCAGTGATCGGGGGGGGGCCACAGATACGCAGTATTTT
14	NA	TRBJ1-1	TRBV5-1	TRBD1	CASRSTGANTEAFF	TGCGCCAGCAGGTCGACAGGGGCGAACACTGAAGCTTTCTTT
15	few	TRBJ2-1	TRBV28	TRBD2	CASSFGTSDHNEQFF	TGTGCCAGCAGTTTCGGGACTAGCGACCACAATGAGCAGTTCTTC
15	NA	TRBJ2-4	TRBV4-1	NA	CASSPLYREKNIQYF	TGCGCCAGCAGCCCCCTTTACCGGGAGAAAAACATTCAGTACTTC
15	NA	TRBJ1-1	TRBV7-9	TRBD1	CASSPRQGANTEAFF	TGTGCCAGCAGCCCGCGACAGGGGGCAAACACTGAAGCTTTCTTT
15	many	TRBJ1-1	TRBV6-5	NA	CASRHLDGRNTEAFF	TGTGCCAGCAGACATCTTGATGGACGGAACACTGAAGCTTTCTTT
15	many	TRBJ1-5	TRBV6-2/TRBV6-3	NA	CASSPTGQRNQPQHF	TGTGCCAGCAGTCCTACCGGACAGAGGAATCAGCCCCAGCATTTT
17	NA	TRBJ2-7	TRBV15	TRBD2	CATSRAGRTSGGEEQYF	TGTGCCACCAGCAGAGCAGGGAGGACTAGCGGGGGGGAAGAGCAGTACTTC
16	few	TRBJ2-3	TRBV15	NA	CATSLVAGLRSDTQYF	TGTGCCACCAGCTTAGTTGCGGGACTCCGTTCAGATACGCAGTATTTT
18	few	TRBJ2-3	TRBV28	TRBD1	CASSLASLGTGRPDTQYF	TGTGCCAGCAGTTTAGCATCTCTCGGGACAGGGAGACCAGATACGCAGTATTTT
16	few	TRBJ1-6	TRBV3-1	NA	CASSQGPGGPNSPLHF	TGTGCCAGCAGCCAAGGGCCCGGGGGACCGAATTCACCCCTCCACTTT
14	few	TRBJ1-1	TRBV4-2	NA	CASSQGAAVTEAFF	TGTGCCAGCAGCCAAGGAGCAGCTGTCACTGAAGCTTTCTTT
13	many	TRBJ1-1	TRBV20-1	TRBD1	CSARDSVWTEAFF	TGCAGTGCACGGGACAGCGTTTGGACTGAAGCTTTCTTT
13	few	TRBJ1-2	TRBV7-9	NA	CASSFRGDYGYTF	TGTGCCAGCAGCTTTAGAGGGGACTATGGCTACACCTTC
18	many	TRBJ2-3	TRBV7-8	TRBD2	CASSFAGTSGGARDTQYF	TGTGCCAGCAGCTTCGCCGGGACTAGCGGGGGGGCTAGAGATACGCAGTATTTT
15	few	TRBJ1-5	TRBV6-6	NA	CASSYGQYSNQPQHF	TGTGCCAGCAGTTACGGACAGTATAGCAATCAGCCCCAGCATTTT
13	many	TRBJ1-3	TRBV20-1	NA	CSARRQTGNTIYF	TGCAGTGCTAGGAGGCAGACTGGAAACACCATATATTTT
16	NA	TRBJ2-3	TRBV3-1	NA	CASSHSSYSDTDTQYF	TGTGCCAGCAGCCATAGTAGCTATTCGGACACAGATACGCAGTATTTT
13	many	TRBJ1-2	TRBV18	NA	CASSPQGVRGYTF	TGTGCCAGCTCACCACAGGGGGTGCGAGGCTACACCTTC